The present T cell receptor beta chain was sequenced within a study of OX40 agonist ivuxolimab in advanced cancers. Study in general: Among those treated, three patients had partial responses, one with hepatocellular carcinoma and two with cutaneous melanoma.

General observations from the study: The investigators did not determine what antigen specificity the expanded peripheral T cells had.

Turning to this clone: Its target is unknown.

This CDR3 contains 13 residues. Trimming cost V 4 bases and J 7 bases; bases outside gene matches: 7. The V gene's germline CDR1 is SEHNR and CDR2 FQNEAQ (reference sequence). Method: immunoSEQ multiplex PCR; TCRdb's copy keeps in-frame clones and lacks some. The data hold tens of thousands of clones, with about 80% observed a single time. Prior autoimmune disease or systemic immunosuppression barred patients. The input for sequencing was CD4+ or CD8+ T cells sorted from blood, taken in a trial of the OX40 agonist ivuxolimab. The rearrangement uses TRBV7-9 and TRBJ2-7; 7 bases are shared with TRBD1. The sequence derives from an adult with an advanced solid tumor such as melanoma, head and neck, liver or kidney cancer. In nucleotides, the CDR3 is TGTGCCAGCAGCTATGGACAGGCTTATGAGCAGTACTTC. This codes for CASSYGQAYEQYF.